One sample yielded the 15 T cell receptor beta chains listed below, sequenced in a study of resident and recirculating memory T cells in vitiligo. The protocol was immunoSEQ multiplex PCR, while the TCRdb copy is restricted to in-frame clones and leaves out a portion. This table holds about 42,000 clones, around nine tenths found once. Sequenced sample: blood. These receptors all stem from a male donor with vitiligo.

The CDR3 loop is CASSEQDTQYF. In DNA form, the CDR3 reads TGTGCCAGCTCAGAACAAGATACGCAGTATTTT. The rearrangement joins TRBV18 to TRBJ2-3; no clear D gene. The V and J ends lost 5 bases and 5 bases respectively, with 5 bases between them. Germline CDR1 KGHSH, CDR2 LQKENI. CDR3 length: 11 amino acids.

CDR3 nucleotides: TGCGCCAGCAGCCAGGGACACTCGAACACTGAAGCTTTCTTT. It encodes CASSQGHSNTEAFF. The rearrangement joins TRBV4-3 to TRBJ1-1, with D perhaps matching TRBD1 (6 bases). The CDR3 loop spans 14 amino acids. Deletions cut 3 bases from V and 1 base from J, with 9 bases between. Germline V gene lookup returns CDR1 LGHNA and CDR2 YSLEER.

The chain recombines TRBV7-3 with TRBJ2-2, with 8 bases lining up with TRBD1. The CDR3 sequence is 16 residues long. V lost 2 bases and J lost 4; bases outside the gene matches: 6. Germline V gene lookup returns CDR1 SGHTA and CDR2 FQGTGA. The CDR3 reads CASSLAVTGVTGELFF. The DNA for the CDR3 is TGTGCCAGCAGCTTAGCGGTGACAGGGGTCACCGGGGAGCTGTTTTTT.

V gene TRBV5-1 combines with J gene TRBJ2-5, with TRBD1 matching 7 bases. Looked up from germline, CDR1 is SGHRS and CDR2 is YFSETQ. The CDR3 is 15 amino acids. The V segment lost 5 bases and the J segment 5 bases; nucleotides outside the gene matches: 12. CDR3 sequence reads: CASSTEGASGETQYF. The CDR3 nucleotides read TGCGCCAGCAGTACCGAGGGGGCTTCGGGGGAGACCCAGTACTTC.

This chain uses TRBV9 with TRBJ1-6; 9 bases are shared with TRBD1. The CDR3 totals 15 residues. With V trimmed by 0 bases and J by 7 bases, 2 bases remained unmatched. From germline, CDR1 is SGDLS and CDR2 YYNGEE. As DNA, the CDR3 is TGTGCCAGCAGCGTAGTAGGGACAGGGAATTCACCCCTCCACTTT. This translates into CASSVVGTGNSPLHF.

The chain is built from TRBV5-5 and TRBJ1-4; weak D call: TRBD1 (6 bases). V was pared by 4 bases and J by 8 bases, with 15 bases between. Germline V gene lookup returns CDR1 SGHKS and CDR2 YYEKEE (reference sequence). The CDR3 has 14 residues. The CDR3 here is CASSLRAGVEKLFF. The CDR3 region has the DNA TGTGCCAGCAGCCTAAGGGCAGGGGTCGAAAAACTGTTTTTT.

The CDR3 spells CASSPIGQGIYEQYF. CDR3 DNA sequence: TGTGCCAGCAGCCCTATTGGTCAGGGCATCTACGAGCAGTACTTC. The chain joins TRBV27 to TRBJ2-7; tentative D call: TRBD1 (5 bases). Trimming stripped 6 bases from V and 3 bases from J, with 18 bases between. This CDR3 contains 15 residues. Germline V CDR1 and CDR2: MNHEY, SMNVEV (reference sequence).

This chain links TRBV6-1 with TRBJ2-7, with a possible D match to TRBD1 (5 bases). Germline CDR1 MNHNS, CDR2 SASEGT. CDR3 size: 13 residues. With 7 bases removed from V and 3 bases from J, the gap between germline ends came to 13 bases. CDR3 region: CASTVDSRYEQYF. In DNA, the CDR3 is TGTGCCAGCACCGTCGACAGTCGCTACGAGCAGTACTTC.

The CDR3 bases are TGTGCCAGCAGCCCCCGGACTAGCGGGGGGAACCTTCAGCAGTTCTTC. This encodes CASSPRTSGGNLQQFF. The chain joins TRBV9 to TRBJ2-1; 14 positions match TRBD2. V lost 4 bases, J lost 11 bases, and 11 bases stayed unmatched. The CDR3 is 16 residues long. Germline values: CDR1 SGDLS, CDR2 YYNGEE. Full variable domain (outside the CDR3, taken from reference TRBV9 and TRBJ2-1): DSGVTQTPKHLITATGQRVTLRCSPRSGDLSVYWYQQSLDQGLQFLIQYYNGEERAKGNILERFSAQQFPDLHSELNLSSLELGDSALYFCASSPRTSGGNLQQFFGPGTRLTVL.

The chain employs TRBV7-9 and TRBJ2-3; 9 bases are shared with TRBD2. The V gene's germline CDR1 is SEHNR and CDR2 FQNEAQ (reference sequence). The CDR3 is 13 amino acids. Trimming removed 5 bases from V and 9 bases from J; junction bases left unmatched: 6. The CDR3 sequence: CASSPIAGETQYF. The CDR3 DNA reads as TGTGCCAGCAGCCCGATAGCGGGGGAGACGCAGTATTTT.

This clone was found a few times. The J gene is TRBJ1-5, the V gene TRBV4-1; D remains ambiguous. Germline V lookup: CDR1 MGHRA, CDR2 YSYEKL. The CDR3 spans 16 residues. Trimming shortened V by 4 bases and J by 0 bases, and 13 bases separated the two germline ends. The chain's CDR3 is CASSLSPGSSNQPQHF. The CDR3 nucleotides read TGCGCCAGCAGCCTCTCCCCGGGTTCTAGCAATCAGCCCCAGCATTTT.

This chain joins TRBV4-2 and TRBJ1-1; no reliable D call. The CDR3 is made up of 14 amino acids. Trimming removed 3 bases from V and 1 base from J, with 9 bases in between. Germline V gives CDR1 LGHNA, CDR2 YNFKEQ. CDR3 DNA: TGTGCCAGCAGCCACAACAGCCCGAACACTGAAGCTTTCTTT. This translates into CASSHNSPNTEAFF.

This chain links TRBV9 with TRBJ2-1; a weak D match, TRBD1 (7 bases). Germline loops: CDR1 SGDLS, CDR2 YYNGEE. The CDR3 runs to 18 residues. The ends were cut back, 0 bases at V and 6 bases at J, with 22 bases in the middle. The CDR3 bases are TGTGCCAGCAGCGTAGTTCCCTCAGACAGGGTGACTAGCAATGAGCAGTTCTTC. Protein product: CASSVVPSDRVTSNEQFF.

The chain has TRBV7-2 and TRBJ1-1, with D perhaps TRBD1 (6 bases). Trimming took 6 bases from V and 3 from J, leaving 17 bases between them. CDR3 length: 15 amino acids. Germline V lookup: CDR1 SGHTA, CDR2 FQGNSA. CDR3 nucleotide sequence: TGTGCCAGCAGATACTCGGGACACCTATACACTGAAGCTTTCTTT. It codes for CASRYSGHLYTEAFF.

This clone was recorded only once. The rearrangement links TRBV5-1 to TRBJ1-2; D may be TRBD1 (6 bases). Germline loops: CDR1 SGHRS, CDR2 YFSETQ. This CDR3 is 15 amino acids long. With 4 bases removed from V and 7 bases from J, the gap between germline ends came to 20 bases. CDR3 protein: CASSLELDSPGGYTF. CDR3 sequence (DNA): TGCGCCAGCAGCCTAGAACTGGACAGCCCCGGTGGCTACACCTTC.